The clone carrying this TCR beta chain has only a few counts. What it binds is not known. The data are from a study of response to subunit inactivated influenza vaccine. Study observations and caveats: A suggestion made by the authors is that each seasonal influenza vaccination recruits few new T cells.

TCRdb ran MiXCR on the RT-PCR reads and lists one entry per CDR3 protein. This sample has under 200,000 distinct CDR3 sequences; 9.5% to 12% occur once, and the top ten carry around 35%. The origin of this receptor is a man aged 50 to 69 who received an inactivated influenza vaccine. The specimen comprised CD8+ T cells sorted from PBMCs, sampled less than 25 months after vaccination.

CDR3: CASSERGEQFF. DNA of the CDR3: TGTGCCAGCAGTGAACGTGGGGAGCAGTTCTTC. This rearrangement joins TRBV2 to TRBJ2-1; D is undetermined. Germline lookup yields CDR1 SNHLY and CDR2 FYNNEI. The V gene lost 2 bases and the J gene lost 10 bases, with 6 bases spanning the gap. The CDR3 covers 11 residues.